The clone carrying this T cell receptor beta chain was observed at least ten times. Antigen specificity is unknown. Between the trimmed V and J ends, which lost 5 bases and 1 base, there was a span of 21 bases. Germline CDR1 SGHRS, CDR2 YFSETQ. The CDR3 totals 18 residues. TCRdb reanalysed the reads using MiXCR and keeps one entry per CDR3 protein. This table holds 900,000 to 950,000 distinct CDR3 sequences, less than 35% found once. The sample is drawn from a study of T cell repertoires in cytomegalovirus infection. Whole-study context: Peptides in the study included HLA-C-restricted and HLA-B-restricted CMV epitopes. A matching HLA type, together with CMV infection, was signaled by public TCR beta signatures. Findings and limits, study-wide: Cumulative frequency (of public TCR beta family members) identified carriers of CMV plus the relevant HLA. In two of eight donors, the top clonotype was HLA-C-restricted CMV-specific.

The chain is built from TRBV5-1 and TRBJ1-4; D call uncertain. This specimen was cultured CD8+ T cells from PBMCs, taken from culture after CMV antigen stimulation. This clonotype originated in a human donor in good health (CMV status not recorded). Some clones in this sample may be carry-over from other donors' samples. CDR3: CASSHLGESIRTNEKLFF. CDR3 sequence (DNA): TGCGCCAGCAGTCACCTCGGGGAGTCGATTAGAACTAATGAAAAACTGTTTTTT.